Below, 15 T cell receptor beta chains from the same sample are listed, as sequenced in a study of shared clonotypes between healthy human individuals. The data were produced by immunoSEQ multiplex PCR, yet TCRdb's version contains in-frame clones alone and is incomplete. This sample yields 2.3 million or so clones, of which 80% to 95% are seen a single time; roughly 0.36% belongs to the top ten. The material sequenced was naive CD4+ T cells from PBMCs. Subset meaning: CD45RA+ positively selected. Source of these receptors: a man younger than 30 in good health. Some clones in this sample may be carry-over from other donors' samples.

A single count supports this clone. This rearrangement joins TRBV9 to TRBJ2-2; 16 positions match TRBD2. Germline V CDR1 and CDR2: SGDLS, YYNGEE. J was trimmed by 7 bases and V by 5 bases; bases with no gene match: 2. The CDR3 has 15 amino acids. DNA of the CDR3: TGTGCCAGCAGGGGACTAGCGGGAGGGAACGGGGAGCTGTTTTTT. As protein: CASRGLAGGNGELFF.

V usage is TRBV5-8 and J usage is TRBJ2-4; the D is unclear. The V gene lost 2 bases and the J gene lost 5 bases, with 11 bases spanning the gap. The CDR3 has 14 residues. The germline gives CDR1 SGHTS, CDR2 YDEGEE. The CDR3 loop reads CASSLGHYQNIQYF. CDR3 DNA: TGTGCCAGCAGCTTAGGGCATTACCAAAACATTCAGTACTTC. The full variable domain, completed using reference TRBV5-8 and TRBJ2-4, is EAGVTQSPTHLIKTRGQQATLRCSPISGHTSVYWYQQALGLGLQFLLWYDEGEERNRGNFPPRFSGRQFPNYSSELNVNALELEDSALYLCASSLGHYQNIQYFGAGTRLSVL.

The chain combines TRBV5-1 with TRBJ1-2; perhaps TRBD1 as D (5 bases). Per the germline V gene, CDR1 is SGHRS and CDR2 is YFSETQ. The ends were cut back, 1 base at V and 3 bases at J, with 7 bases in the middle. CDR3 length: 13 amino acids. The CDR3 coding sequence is TGCGCCAGCAGCTTGCGGGGGGACTATGGCTACACCTTC. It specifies CASSLRGDYGYTF. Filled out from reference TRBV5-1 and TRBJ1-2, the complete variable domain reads KAGVTQTPRYLIKTRGQQVTLSCSPISGHRSVSWYQQTPGQGLQFLFEYFSETQRNKGNFPGRFSGRQFSNSRSEMNVSTLELGDSALYLCASSLRGDYGYTFGSGTRLTVV.

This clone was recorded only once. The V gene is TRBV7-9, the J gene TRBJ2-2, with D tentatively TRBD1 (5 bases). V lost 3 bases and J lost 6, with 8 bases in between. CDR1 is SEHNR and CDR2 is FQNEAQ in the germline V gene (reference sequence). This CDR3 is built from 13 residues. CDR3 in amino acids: CASSFPGPGELFF. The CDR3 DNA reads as TGTGCCAGCAGCTTTCCAGGGCCCGGGGAGCTGTTTTTT.

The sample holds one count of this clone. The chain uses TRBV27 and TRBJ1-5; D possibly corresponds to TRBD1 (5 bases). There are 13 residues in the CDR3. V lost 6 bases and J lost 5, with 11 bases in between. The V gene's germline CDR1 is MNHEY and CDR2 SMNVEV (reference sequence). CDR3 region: CASSIRRDQPQHF. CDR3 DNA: TGTGCCAGCAGCATACGCAGGGATCAGCCCCAGCATTTT.

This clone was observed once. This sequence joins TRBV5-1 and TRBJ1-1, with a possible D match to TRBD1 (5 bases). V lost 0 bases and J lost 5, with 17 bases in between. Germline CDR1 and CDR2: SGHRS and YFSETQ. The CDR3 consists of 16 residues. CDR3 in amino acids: CASSLGTGTAGTEAFF. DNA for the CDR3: TGCGCCAGCAGCTTGGGGACCGGGACCGCCGGGACTGAAGCTTTCTTT.

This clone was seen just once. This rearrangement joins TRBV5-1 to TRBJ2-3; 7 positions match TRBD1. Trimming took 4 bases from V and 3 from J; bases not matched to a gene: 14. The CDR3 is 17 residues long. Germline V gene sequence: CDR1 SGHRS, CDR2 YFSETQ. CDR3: CASSRRANRGGTDTQYF. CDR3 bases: TGCGCCAGCAGCCGACGAGCCAACAGGGGCGGTACAGATACGCAGTATTTT. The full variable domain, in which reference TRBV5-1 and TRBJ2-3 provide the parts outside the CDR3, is KAGVTQTPRYLIKTRGQQVTLSCSPISGHRSVSWYQQTPGQGLQFLFEYFSETQRNKGNFPGRFSGRQFSNSRSEMNVSTLELGDSALYLCASSRRANRGGTDTQYFGPGTRLTVL.

CDR3 region: CASSQEGAGRGNQPQHF. For the CDR3, the DNA is TGCGCCAGCAGCCAAGAAGGGGCCGGGAGGGGCAATCAGCCCCAGCATTTT. The chain links TRBV4-1 to TRBJ1-5, with a possible D match to TRBD1 (5 bases). Germline CDR1 and CDR2: MGHRA and YSYEKL. The CDR3 spans 17 residues. Trimming pared 0 bases from V and 2 bases from J, leaving 14 bases between.

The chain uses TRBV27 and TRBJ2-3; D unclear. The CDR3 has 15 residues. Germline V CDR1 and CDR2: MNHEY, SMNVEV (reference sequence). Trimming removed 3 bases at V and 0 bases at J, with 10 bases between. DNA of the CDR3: TGTGCCAGCAGTTTGTACCGGGCGAGCACAGATACGCAGTATTTT. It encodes CASSLYRASTDTQYF.

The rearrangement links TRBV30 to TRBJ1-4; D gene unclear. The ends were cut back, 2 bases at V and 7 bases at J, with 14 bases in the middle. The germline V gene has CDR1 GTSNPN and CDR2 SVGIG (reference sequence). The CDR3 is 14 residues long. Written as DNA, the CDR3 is TGTGCCTGGAGTCGTGACCTGGGTCCTGAAAAACTGTTTTTT. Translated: CAWSRDLGPEKLFF.

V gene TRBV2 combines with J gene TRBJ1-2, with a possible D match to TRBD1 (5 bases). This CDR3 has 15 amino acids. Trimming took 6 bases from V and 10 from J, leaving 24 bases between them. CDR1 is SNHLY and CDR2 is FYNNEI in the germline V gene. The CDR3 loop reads CASRIPGGTLFDYTF. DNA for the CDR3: TGTGCCAGCAGGATACCTGGGGGGACGTTGTTCGACTACACCTTC.

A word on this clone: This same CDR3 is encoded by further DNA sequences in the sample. The CDR3, as DNA: TGTGCCAGCAGCTTGTCGCCGTCCTACGAGCAGTACTTC. This translates into CASSLSPSYEQYF. The J gene is TRBJ2-7, the V gene TRBV7-9; D uncertain. V lost 3 bases and J lost 1, with 7 bases in between. Germline CDR1 reads SEHNR; CDR2 reads FQNEAQ (reference sequence). The CDR3 runs 13 residues.

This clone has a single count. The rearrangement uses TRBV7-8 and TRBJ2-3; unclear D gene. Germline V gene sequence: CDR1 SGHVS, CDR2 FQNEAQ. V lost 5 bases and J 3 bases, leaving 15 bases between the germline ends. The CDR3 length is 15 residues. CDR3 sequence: CASSLGYIKTDTQYF. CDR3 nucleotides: TGTGCCAGCAGCCTGGGGTACATAAAGACAGATACGCAGTATTTT. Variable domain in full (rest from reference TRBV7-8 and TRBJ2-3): GAGVSQSPRYKVAKRGQDVALRCDPISGHVSLFWYQQALGQGPEFLTYFQNEAQLDKSGLPSDRFFAERPEGSVSTLKIQRTQQEDSAVYLCASSLGYIKTDTQYFGPGTRLTVL.

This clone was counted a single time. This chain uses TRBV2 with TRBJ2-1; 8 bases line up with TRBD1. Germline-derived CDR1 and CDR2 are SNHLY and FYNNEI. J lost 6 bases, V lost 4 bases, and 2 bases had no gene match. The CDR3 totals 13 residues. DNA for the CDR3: TGTGCCAGCAGTGCAGACAGGGGCAATGAGCAGTTCTTC. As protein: CASSADRGNEQFF.

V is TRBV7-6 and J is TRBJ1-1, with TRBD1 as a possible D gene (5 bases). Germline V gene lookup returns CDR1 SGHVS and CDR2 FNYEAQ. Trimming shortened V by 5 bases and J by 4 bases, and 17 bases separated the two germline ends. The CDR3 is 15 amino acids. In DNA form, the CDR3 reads TGTGCCAGCAGCCCCCTCCCTACGGGGGGCACTGAAGCTTTCTTT. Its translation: CASSPLPTGGTEAFF.